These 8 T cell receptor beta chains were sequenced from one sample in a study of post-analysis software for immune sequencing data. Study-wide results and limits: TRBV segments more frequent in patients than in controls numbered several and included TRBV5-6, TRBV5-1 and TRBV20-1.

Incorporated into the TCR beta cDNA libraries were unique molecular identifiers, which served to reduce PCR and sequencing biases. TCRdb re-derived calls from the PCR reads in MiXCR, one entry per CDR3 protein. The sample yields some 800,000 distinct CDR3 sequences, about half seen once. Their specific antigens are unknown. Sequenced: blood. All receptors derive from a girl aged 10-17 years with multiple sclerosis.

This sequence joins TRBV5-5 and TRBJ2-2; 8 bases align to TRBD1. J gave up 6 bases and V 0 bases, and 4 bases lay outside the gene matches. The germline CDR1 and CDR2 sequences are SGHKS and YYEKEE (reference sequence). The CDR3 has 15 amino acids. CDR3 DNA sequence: TGTGCCAGCAGCTTGGGGGACAGGTCCGCCGGGGAGCTGTTTTTT. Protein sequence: CASSLGDRSAGELFF.

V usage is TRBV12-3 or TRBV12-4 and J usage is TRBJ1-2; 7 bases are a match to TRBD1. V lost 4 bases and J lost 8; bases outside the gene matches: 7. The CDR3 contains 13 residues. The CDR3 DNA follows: TGTGCCAGCAGTTATACAGGGGCGGAAGGCTACACCTTC. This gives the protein CASSYTGAEGYTF.

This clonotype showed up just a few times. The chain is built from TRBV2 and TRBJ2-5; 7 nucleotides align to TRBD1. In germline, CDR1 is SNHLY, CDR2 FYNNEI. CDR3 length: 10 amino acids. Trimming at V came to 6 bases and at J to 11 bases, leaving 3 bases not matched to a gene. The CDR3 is CASRDRSQYF. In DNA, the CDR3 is TGTGCCAGCAGGGACAGGAGTCAGTACTTC.

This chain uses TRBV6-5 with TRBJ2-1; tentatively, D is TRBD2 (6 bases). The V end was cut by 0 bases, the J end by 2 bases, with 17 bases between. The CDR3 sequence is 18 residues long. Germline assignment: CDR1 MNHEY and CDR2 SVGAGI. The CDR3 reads CASSYSGREFTTYNEQFF. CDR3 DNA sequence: TGTGCCAGCAGTTACTCAGGGCGGGAATTTACAACCTACAATGAGCAGTTCTTC.

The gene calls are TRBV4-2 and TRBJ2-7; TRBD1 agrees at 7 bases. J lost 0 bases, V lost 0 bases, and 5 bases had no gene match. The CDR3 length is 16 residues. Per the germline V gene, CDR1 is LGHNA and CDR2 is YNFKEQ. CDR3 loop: CASSQDNGDSSYEQYF. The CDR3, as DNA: TGTGCCAGCAGCCAAGATAACGGGGACAGCTCCTACGAGCAGTACTTC.

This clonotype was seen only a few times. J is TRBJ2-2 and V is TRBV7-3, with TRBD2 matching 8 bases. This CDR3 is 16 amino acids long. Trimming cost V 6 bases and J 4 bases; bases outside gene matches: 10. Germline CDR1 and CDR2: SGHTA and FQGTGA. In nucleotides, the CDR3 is TGTGCCAGCAGTCCAGCAGCGGGACTAGGCACCGGGGAGCTGTTTTTT. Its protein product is CASSPAAGLGTGELFF.

The CDR3 sequence is CASSHLPGQATREQYF. In DNA, the CDR3 is TGTGCCAGCAGCCATCTCCCGGGCCAGGCAACCCGCGAGCAGTACTTC. The chain uses TRBV7-9 and TRBJ2-7; no reliable D call. Trimming left V 5 bases short and J 6 bases short, with 23 bases between. The CDR3 contains 16 residues. The germline V gene has CDR1 SEHNR and CDR2 FQNEAQ (reference sequence).

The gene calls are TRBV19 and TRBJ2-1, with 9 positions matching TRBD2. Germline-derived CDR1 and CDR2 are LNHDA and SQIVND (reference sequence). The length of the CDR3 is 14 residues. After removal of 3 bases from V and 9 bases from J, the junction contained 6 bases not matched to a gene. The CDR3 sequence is CASSMSGRRVEQFF. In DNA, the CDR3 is TGTGCCAGTAGTATGAGCGGGAGGCGGGTTGAGCAGTTCTTC. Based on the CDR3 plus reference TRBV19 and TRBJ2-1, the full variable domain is DGGITQSPKYLFRKEGQNVTLSCEQNLNHDAMYWYRQDPGQGLRLIYYSQIVNDFQKGDIAEGYSVSREKKESFPLTVTSAQKNPTAFYLCASSMSGRRVEQFFGPGTRLTVL.